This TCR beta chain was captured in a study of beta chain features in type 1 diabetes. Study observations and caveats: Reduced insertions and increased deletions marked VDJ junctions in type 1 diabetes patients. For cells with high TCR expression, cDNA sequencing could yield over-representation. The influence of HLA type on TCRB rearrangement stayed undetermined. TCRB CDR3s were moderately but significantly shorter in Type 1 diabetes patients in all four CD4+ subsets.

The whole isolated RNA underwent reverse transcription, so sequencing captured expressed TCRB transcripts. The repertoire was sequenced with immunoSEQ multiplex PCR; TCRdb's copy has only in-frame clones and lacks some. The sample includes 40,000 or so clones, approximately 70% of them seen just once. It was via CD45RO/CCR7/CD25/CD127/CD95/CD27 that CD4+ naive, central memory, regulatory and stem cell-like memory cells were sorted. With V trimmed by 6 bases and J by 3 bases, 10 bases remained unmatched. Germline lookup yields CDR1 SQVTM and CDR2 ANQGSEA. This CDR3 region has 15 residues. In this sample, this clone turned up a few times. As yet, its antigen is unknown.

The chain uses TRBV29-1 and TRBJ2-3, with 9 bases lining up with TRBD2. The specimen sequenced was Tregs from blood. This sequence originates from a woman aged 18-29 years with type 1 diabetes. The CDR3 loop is CSVGGFSGSTDTQYF. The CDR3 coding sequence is TGCAGCGTCGGGGGTTTTAGCGGGAGTACAGATACGCAGTATTTT.